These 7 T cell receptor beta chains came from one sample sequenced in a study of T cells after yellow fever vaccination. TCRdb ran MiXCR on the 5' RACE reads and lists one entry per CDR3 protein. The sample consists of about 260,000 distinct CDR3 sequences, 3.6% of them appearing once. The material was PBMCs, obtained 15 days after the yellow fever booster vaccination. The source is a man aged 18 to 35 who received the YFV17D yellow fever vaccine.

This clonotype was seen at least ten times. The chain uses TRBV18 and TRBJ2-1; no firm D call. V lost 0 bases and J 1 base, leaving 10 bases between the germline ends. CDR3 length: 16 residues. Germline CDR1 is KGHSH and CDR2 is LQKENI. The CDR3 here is CASSPPSSLSYNEQFF. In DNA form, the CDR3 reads TGTGCCAGCTCACCACCGAGCTCCCTTTCCTACAATGAGCAGTTCTTC.

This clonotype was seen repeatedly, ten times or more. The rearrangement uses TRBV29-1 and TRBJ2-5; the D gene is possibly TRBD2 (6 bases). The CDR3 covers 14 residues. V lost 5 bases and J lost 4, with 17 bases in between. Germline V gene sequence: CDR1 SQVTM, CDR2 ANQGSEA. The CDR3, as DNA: TGCAGCGTTCCCGGGACTCGGAGGGGAGAGACCCAGTACTTC. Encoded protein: CSVPGTRRGETQYF.

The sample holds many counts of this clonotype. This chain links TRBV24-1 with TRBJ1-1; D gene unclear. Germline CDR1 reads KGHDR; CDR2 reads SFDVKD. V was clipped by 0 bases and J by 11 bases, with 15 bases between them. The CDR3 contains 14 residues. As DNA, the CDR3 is TGTGCCACCAGTGATTTGCAATACGCGGCAGGCGCTTTCTTT. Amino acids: CATSDLQYAAGAFF.

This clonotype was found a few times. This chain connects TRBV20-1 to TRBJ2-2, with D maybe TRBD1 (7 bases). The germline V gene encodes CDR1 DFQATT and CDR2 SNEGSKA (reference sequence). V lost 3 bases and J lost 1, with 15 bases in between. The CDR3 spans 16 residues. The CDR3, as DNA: TGCAGTGCTAGTAGTTTGCGGGACAGGAACACCGGGGAGCTGTTTTTT. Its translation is CSASSLRDRNTGELFF.

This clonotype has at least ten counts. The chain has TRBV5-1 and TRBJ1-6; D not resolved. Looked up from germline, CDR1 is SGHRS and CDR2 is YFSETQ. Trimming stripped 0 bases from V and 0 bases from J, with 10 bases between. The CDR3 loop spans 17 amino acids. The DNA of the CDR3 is TGCGCCAGCAGCTTGGCCGGATCCCACTCCTATAATTCACCCCTCCACTTT. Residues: CASSLAGSHSYNSPLHF. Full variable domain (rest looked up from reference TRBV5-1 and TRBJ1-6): KAGVTQTPRYLIKTRGQQVTLSCSPISGHRSVSWYQQTPGQGLQFLFEYFSETQRNKGNFPGRFSGRQFSNSRSEMNVSTLELGDSALYLCASSLAGSHSYNSPLHFGNGTRLTVT.

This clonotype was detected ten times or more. CDR3 in DNA: TGCGCCAGCAGCTTGCAGTGGGGAGACGAGCAGTACGTC. This translates into CASSLQWGDEQYV. The J gene is TRBJ2-7, the V gene TRBV5-1, with D possibly matching TRBD2 (5 bases). V was cut by 1 base and J by 5 bases, with 10 bases left in between. Germline-derived CDR1 and CDR2 are SGHRS and YFSETQ. This CDR3 region has 13 residues.

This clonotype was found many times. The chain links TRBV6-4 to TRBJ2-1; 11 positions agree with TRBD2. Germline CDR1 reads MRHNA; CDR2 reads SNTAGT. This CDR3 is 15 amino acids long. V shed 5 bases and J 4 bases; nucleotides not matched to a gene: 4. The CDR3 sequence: CASSTLAGGYNEQFF. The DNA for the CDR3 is TGTGCCAGCAGTACTCTAGCGGGGGGATACAATGAGCAGTTCTTC.